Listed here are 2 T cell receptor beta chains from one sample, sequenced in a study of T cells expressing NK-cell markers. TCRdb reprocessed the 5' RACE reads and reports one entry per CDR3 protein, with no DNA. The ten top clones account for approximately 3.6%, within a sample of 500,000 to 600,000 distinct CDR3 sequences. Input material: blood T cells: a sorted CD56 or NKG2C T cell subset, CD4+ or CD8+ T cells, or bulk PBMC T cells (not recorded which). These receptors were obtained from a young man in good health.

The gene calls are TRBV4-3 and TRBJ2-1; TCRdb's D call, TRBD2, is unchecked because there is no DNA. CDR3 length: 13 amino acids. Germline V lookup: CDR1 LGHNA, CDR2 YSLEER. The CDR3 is CASAMAGLDEQFF.

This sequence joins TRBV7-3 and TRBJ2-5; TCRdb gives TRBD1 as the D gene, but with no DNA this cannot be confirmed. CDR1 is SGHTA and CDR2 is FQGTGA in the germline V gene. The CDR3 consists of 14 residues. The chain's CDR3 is CASSQDRGLETQYF.